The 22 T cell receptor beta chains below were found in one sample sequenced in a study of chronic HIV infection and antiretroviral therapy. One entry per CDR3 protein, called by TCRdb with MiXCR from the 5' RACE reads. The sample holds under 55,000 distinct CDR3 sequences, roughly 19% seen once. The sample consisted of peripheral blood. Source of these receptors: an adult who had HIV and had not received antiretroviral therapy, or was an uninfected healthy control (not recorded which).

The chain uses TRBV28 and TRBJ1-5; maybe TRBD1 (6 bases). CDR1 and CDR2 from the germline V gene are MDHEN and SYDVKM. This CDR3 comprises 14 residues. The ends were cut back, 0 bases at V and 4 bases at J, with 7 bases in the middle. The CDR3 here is CASSLWQGNQPQHF. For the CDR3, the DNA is TGTGCCAGCAGTTTATGGCAGGGGAATCAGCCCCAGCATTTT.

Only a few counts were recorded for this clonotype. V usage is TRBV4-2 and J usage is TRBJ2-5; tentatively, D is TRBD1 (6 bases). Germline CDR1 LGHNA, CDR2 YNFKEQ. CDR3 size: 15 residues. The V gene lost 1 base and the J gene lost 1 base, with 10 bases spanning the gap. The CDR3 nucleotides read TGTGCCAGCAGCCAAGCCCGGGACACCCAAGAGACCCAGTACTTC. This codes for CASSQARDTQETQYF.

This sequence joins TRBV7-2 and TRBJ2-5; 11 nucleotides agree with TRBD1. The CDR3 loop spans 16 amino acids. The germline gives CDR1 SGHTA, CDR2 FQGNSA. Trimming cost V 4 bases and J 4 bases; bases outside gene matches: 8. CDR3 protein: CASSSPGQGGSETQYF. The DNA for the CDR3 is TGTGCCAGCAGCTCTCCGGGACAGGGGGGCTCAGAGACCCAGTACTTC.

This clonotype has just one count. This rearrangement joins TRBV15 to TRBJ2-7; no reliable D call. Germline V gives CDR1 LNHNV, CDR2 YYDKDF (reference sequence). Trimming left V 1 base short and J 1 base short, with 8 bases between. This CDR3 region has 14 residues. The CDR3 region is CATSRARTSYEQYF. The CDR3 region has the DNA TGTGCCACCAGCAGAGCCAGGACGTCCTACGAGCAGTACTTC.

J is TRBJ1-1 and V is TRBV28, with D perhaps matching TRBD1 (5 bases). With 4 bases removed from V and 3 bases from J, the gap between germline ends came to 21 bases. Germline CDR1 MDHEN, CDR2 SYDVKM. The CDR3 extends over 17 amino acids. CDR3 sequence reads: CASSSYLEGRPDTEAFF. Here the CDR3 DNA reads TGTGCCAGCAGTTCGTACCTTGAGGGGCGGCCGGACACTGAAGCTTTCTTT.

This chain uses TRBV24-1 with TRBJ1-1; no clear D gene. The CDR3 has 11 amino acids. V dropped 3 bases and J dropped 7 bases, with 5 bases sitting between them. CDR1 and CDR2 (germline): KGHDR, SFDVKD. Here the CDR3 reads CATSDGLEAFF. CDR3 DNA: TGTGCCACCAGTGATGGCCTTGAAGCTTTCTTT.

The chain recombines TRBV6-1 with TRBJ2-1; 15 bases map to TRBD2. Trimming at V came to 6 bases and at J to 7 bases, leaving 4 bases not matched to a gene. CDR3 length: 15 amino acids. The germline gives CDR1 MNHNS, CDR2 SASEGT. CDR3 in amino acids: CASRAGTSGRNEQFF. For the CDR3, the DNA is TGTGCCAGCAGAGCCGGGACTAGCGGGAGGAATGAGCAGTTCTTC.

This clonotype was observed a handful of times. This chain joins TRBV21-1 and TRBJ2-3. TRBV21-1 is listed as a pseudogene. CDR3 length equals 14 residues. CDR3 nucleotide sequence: TGTGCCAGCAGCACTCACGACGGCACAGATACGCAGTATTTT. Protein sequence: CASSTHDGTDTQYF.

The CDR3 region has the DNA TGCAGCGTTGAAGCTCGCGCGGGGGCTATTAGCTACGAGCAGTACTTC. Translated: CSVEARAGAISYEQYF. The J gene is TRBJ2-7, the V gene TRBV29-1, with D perhaps TRBD2 (7 bases). The CDR3 consists of 16 residues. Per the germline V gene, CDR1 is SQVTM and CDR2 is ANQGSEA. Deletions cut 1 base from V and 3 bases from J, with 19 bases between.

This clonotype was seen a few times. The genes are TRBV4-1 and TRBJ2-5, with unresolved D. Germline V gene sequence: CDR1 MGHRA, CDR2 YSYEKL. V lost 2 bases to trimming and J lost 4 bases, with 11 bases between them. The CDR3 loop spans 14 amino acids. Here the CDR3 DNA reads TGCGCCAGCAGCCAATTGGCCCTCGGAGAGACCCAGTACTTC. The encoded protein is CASSQLALGETQYF.

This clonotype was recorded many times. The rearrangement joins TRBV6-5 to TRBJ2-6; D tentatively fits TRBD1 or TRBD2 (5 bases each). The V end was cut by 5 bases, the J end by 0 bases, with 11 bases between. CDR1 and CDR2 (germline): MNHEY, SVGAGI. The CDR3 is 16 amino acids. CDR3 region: CASSRGTVSGANVLTF. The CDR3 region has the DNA TGTGCCAGCAGTCGAGGGACGGTCTCTGGGGCCAACGTCCTGACTTTC.

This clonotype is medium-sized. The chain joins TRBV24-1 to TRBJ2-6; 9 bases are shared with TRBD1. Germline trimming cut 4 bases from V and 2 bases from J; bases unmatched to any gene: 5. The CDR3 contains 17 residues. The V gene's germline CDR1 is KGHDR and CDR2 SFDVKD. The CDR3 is CATSEGQGTPGANVLTF. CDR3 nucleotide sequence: TGTGCCACCAGTGAGGGACAGGGAACGCCTGGGGCCAACGTCCTGACTTTC.

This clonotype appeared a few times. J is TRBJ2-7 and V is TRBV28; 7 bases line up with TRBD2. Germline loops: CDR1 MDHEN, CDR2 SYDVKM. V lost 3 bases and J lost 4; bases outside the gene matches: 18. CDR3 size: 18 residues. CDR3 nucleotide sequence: TGTGCCAGCAGTTTGGTCCCCCCATGGGCGGGAGCCTCATACGAGCAGTACTTC. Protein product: CASSLVPPWAGASYEQYF. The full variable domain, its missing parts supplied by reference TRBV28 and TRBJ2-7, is DVKVTQSSRYLVKRTGEKVFLECVQDMDHENMFWYRQDPGLGLRLIYFSYDVKMKEKGDIPEGYSVSREKKERFSLILESASTNQTSMYLCASSLVPPWAGASYEQYFGPGTRLTVT.

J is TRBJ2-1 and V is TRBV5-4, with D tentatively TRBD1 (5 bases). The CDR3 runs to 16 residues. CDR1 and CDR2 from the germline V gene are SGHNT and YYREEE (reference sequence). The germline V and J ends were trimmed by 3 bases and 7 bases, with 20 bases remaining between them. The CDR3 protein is CASSSPSRGPGNEQFF. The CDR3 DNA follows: TGTGCCAGCAGCTCACCGTCGCGCGGCCCAGGGAATGAGCAGTTCTTC.

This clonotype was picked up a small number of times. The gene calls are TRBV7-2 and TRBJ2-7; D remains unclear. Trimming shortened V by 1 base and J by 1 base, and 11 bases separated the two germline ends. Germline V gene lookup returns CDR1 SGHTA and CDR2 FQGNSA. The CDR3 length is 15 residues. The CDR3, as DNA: TGTGCCAGCAGCTTAGGCAGTAGCCGGTCCTACGAGCAGTACTTC. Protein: CASSLGSSRSYEQYF.

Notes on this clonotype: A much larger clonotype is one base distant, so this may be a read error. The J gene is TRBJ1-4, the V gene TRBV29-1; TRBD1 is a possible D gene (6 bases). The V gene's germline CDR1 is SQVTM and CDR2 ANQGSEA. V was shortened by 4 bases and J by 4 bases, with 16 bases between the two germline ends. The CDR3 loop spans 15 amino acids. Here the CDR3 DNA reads TGCAGCGTTGGGGGGGCTGAAAGCCGTAATGAAAAACTGTTTTTT. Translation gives CSVGGAESRNEKLFF. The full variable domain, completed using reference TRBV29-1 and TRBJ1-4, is SAVISQKPSRDICQRGTSLTIQCQVDSQVTMMFWYRQQPGQSLTLIATANQGSEATYESGFVIDKFPISRPNLTFSTLTVSNMSPEDSSIYLCSVGGAESRNEKLFFGSGTQLSVL.

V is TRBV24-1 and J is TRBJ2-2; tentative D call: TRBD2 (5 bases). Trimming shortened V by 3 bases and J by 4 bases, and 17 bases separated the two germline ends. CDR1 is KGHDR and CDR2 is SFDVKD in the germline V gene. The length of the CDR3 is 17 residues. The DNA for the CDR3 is TGTGCCACCAGTGATCTACAACTAGGTGCAAGCACCGGGGAGCTGTTTTTT. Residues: CATSDLQLGASTGELFF.

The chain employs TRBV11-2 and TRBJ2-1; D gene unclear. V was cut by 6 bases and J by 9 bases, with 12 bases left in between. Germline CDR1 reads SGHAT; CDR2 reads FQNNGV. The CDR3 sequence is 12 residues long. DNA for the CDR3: TGTGCCAGCAGAACCTTTGAGGTTGAGCAGTTCTTC. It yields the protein CASRTFEVEQFF. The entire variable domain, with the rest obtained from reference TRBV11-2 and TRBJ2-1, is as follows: EAGVAQSPRYKIIEKRQSVAFWCNPISGHATLYWYQQILGQGPKLLIQFQNNGVVDDSQLPKDRFSAERLKGVDSTLKIQPAKLEDSAVYLCASRTFEVEQFFGPGTRLTVL.

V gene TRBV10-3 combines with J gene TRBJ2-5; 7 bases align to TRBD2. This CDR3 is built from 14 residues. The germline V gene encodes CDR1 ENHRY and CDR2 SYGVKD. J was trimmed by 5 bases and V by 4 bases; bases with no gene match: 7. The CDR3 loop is CAISAGGSQETQYF. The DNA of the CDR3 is TGTGCCATCAGTGCTGGCGGGAGCCAGGAGACCCAGTACTTC.

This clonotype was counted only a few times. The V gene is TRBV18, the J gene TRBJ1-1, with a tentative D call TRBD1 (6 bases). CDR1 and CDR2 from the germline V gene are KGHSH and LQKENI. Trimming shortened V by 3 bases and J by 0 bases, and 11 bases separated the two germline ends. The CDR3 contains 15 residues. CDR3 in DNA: TGTGCCAGCTCACCCCTGGACAGTATGAACACTGAAGCTTTCTTT. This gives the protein CASSPLDSMNTEAFF. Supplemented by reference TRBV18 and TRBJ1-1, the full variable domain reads NAGVMQNPRHLVRRRGQEARLRCSPMKGHSHVYWYRQLPEEGLKFMVYLQKENIIDESGMPKERFSAEFPKEGPSILRIQQVVRGDSAAYFCASSPLDSMNTEAFFGQGTRLTVV.

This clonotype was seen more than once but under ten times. The CDR3 spells CAWSAKLSGRATNTQYF. The DNA for the CDR3 is TGTGCCTGGAGTGCAAAATTAAGCGGGAGGGCCACGAATACGCAGTATTTT. V gene TRBV30 combines with J gene TRBJ2-3, with TRBD2 identical over 10 bases. The CDR3 is 17 residues long. After removal of 1 base from V and 7 bases from J, the junction contained 14 bases not matched to a gene. Germline V gene lookup returns CDR1 GTSNPN and CDR2 SVGIG (reference sequence). The complete variable domain, with remaining parts taken from reference TRBV30 and TRBJ2-3, reads SQTIHQWPATLVQPVGSPLSLECTVEGTSNPNLYWYRQAAGRGLQLLFYSVGIGQISSEVPQNLSASRPQDRQFILSSKKLLLSDSGFYLCAWSAKLSGRATNTQYFGPGTRLTVL.

Here the CDR3 reads CASSSIGLAAPDTQYF. CDR3 in DNA: TGTGCCAGCAGTTCGATCGGACTAGCAGCCCCGGATACGCAGTATTTT. The rearrangement uses TRBV28 and TRBJ2-3; 8 bases line up with TRBD2. V shed 4 bases, J shed 6 bases, and the junction held 12 bases outside the gene matches. Germline CDR1 MDHEN, CDR2 SYDVKM. The CDR3 consists of 16 residues.